This T cell receptor beta chain originates from a study of blood T cells in healthy people across ages. Study-wide results and limits: Whereas aged donors had fewer naive CD4+ cells, long-lived donors had more of them and higher diversity.

A second PCR, run for roughly 7 to 11 cycles, used a sample-barcoded 5' primer plus a J-beta primer mix. Every cDNA was tagged by a template-switch adaptor with 12 random nucleotides. Each CDR3 protein is one row after TCRdb ran MiXCR on the 5' RACE reads. The sample shows around 800,000 distinct CDR3 sequences, 35% to 60% of them seen only once. The people who gave samples were healthy Caucasians from Russia, aged roughly 6 to 90. This CDR3 is built from 14 residues. The V and J ends lost 5 bases and 1 base, in that order; junction bases with no gene match: 2. CDR1 is SGHTA, CDR2 FQGNSA, per germline. This clonotype has ten or more counts. The antigen is undetermined.

The clonotype was recovered from a man aged 80 or over in good health. Material for sequencing was blood. The V and J genes are TRBV7-2 and TRBJ2-5; 9 bases match TRBD1. The DNA of the CDR3 is TGTGCCAGCAGCCTGGACAGGGGCCAAGAGACCCAGTACTTC. Translated, it gives CASSLDRGQETQYF.